The clone carrying this TCR beta chain has a handful of counts. Sequencing was performed with immunoSEQ multiplex PCR; in TCRdb, only in-frame clones are kept and a portion is missing. The sample holds tens of thousands of clones; over 80% are singletons and the top ten take approximately 1.4%. This entry comes from a study of blood T cell repertoires in COVID-19. Input material: peripheral blood. The sequence derives from a man aged 45 to 65 with acute or convalescent COVID-19.

CDR3 sequence: CASSIGTAWNQPQHF. The CDR3 bases are TGTGCCAGTAGTATCGGGACTGCCTGGAATCAGCCCCAGCATTTT. The chain is built from TRBV19 and TRBJ1-5; tentatively, D is TRBD1 (5 bases). This CDR3 comprises 15 residues. CDR1 is LNHDA, CDR2 SQIVND, per germline (reference sequence). The V end was cut by 3 bases, the J end by 4 bases, with 13 bases between.